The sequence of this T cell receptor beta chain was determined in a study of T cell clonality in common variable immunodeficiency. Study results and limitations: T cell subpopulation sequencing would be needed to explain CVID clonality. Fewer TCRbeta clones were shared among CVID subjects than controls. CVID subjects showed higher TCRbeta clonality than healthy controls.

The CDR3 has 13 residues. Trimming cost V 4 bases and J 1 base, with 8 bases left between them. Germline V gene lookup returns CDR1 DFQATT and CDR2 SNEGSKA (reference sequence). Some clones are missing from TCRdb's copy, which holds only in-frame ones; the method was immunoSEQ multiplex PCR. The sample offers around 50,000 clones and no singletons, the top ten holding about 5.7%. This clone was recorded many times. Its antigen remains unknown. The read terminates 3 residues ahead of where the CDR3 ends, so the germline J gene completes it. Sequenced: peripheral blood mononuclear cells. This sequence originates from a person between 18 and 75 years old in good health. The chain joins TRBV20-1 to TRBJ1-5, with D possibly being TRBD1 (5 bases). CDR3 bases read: TGCAGTGCTAACAGGTTGAGCAATCAGCCC. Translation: CSANRLSNQP. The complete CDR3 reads CSANRLSNQPQHF.